This paragraph reports one T cell receptor (beta chain). Its antigen is still unknown. This entry comes from a study of cytomegalovirus exposure and HLA in healthy donors. This CDR3 is built from 12 residues. From germline, CDR1 is KGHSH and CDR2 LQKENI. V lost 3 bases to trimming and J lost 3 bases, with 5 bases between them. Unrecorded immune exposures were likely, despite nominal health at sampling. General observations from the study: Earlier analysis found most TCR beta V segments productive about 87% or about 30% of the time. Some segments of the V type, notably TRBV6-2 and TRBV6-3, were excluded as indistinguishable. Later, an analysis showed that TCR beta chains associated with HLA were more clonally expanded than others that were equally common.

PCR was performed using 60 Vbeta and 13 Jbeta primers. Clones were read by immunoSEQ multiplex PCR, and TCRdb kept only the in-frame ones, dropping some. The sample includes about 120,000 clones, over 60% of them seen just once. The chain employs TRBV18 and TRBJ1-2; D uncertain. This clonotype originated in a woman aged 55-69 years in good health and CMV-seropositive. The sample consisted of PBMCs. CDR3 sequence (DNA): TGTGCCAGCTCACCGGGAGACTATGGCTACACCTTC. This sequence encodes CASSPGDYGYTF.